Each of the 18 T cell receptor beta chains below was sequenced from the same sample in a study of T cell responses to AZD1222 COVID-19 vaccine. The table came from immunoSEQ multiplex PCR; TCRdb's copy has only in-frame clones and leaves some out. The table lists about 85,000 clones, about 86% of them singletons. Sequencing used peripheral blood, obtained on day 0 of AZD1222 vaccination. These receptors originate from an adult in good health.

This rearrangement joins TRBV3-1 (or the pseudogene TRBV3-2) to TRBJ1-1; a possible D gene is TRBD1 (5 bases). The CDR3 length is 16 residues. The germline gives CDR1 LGHDT, CDR2 YNNKEL (reference sequence). Trimming removed 1 base at V and 0 bases at J, with 12 bases between. The CDR3 nucleotides read TGTGCCAGCAGCCAAGCCGGGGGTAGGGTGAACACTGAAGCTTTCTTT. It codes for CASSQAGGRVNTEAFF.

Of note for this clone: The junction and the germline gene differ at one end; a read error may be behind it. The chain couples TRBV7-7 to TRBJ2-3, with TRBD2 identical over 7 bases. This CDR3 is built from 14 residues. Germline CDR1 is SSHAT and CDR2 is FNYEAQ (reference sequence). The CDR3 region has the DNA TGTGCTAGCAGCATTGGACTAGTTTCAGATACGCAGTATTTT. This sequence encodes CASSIGLVSDTQYF.

The rearrangement uses TRBV28 and TRBJ1-4; D not resolved. The germline V and J ends were trimmed by 10 bases and 5 bases, with 17 bases remaining between them. The CDR3 sequence is 14 residues long. CDR1 and CDR2 from the germline V gene are MDHEN and SYDVKM. The CDR3, as DNA: TGTGCCACCACTCTGGCAGGCGTAAATGAAAAACTGTTTTTT. It translates to CATTLAGVNEKLFF.

This clone was counted between two and nine times. The chain employs TRBV10-2 and TRBJ2-3; 9 bases agree with TRBD2. V lost 7 bases, J lost 0 bases, and 5 bases stayed unmatched. CDR1 WSHSY and CDR2 SAAADI come from the germline V gene. This CDR3 region has 15 residues. The CDR3 protein is CASKAGGSSTDTQYF. The CDR3 DNA is TGCGCCAGCAAGGCGGGGGGGTCTAGCACAGATACGCAGTATTTT.

This clone showed up just once. The chain links TRBV6-1 to TRBJ2-7, with a tentative D call TRBD2 (6 bases). Trimming cost V 0 bases and J 7 bases, with 16 bases left between them. CDR3 size: 15 residues. The germline V gene encodes CDR1 MNHNS and CDR2 SASEGT. The chain's CDR3 is CASSEAFGGRGEQYF. CDR3 DNA: TGTGCCAGCAGTGAAGCGTTCGGGGGTCGTGGAGAGCAGTACTTC.

The V call is TRBV28, the J call TRBJ2-1, with D hard to call. This CDR3 is built from 12 residues. In germline, CDR1 is MDHEN, CDR2 SYDVKM. V was cut by 8 bases and J by 7 bases, with 12 bases left in between. This chain's CDR3 is CASLHANNEQFF. As DNA, the CDR3 is TGTGCCAGCCTACATGCAAATAATGAGCAGTTCTTC.

This clone appeared a single time. This chain connects TRBV3-1 (or the pseudogene TRBV3-2) to TRBJ2-1; no clear D. V was trimmed by 0 bases and J by 1 base, leaving 7 bases between them. Germline loops: CDR1 LGHDT, CDR2 YNNKEL (reference sequence). The CDR3 spans 15 residues. CDR3 nucleotide sequence: TGTGCCAGCAGCCAAGATAGGGCGTCCTACAATGAGCAGTTCTTC. Translating it yields CASSQDRASYNEQFF.

The rearrangement joins TRBV5-1 to TRBJ1-4; no firm D call. V lost 0 bases and J lost 0, with 9 bases in between. The V gene's germline CDR1 is SGHRS and CDR2 YFSETQ. The CDR3 totals 16 residues. CDR3: CASSLGTIPTNEKLFF. The CDR3 nucleotides read TGCGCCAGCAGCTTGGGGACGATTCCAACTAATGAAAAACTGTTTTTT.

The V and J genes are TRBV28 and TRBJ2-1; D possibly corresponds to TRBD2 (7 bases). V lost 3 bases and J 7 bases, leaving 16 bases between the germline ends. The germline V gene encodes CDR1 MDHEN and CDR2 SYDVKM. The CDR3 spans 15 residues. In DNA form, the CDR3 reads TGTGCCAGCAGTTTTACGGGGGGCCGTATTAATGAGCAGTTCTTC. This codes for CASSFTGGRINEQFF.

The V gene is TRBV7-8, the J gene TRBJ1-3, with 7 bases lining up with TRBD1. CDR3 size: 16 residues. After removal of 5 bases from V and 1 base from J, the junction contained 8 bases not matched to a gene. Looked up from germline, CDR1 is SGHVS and CDR2 is FQNEAQ. CDR3 residues: CASSPRDRPSGNTIYF. The CDR3 DNA reads TGTGCCAGCAGCCCGAGGGACAGACCGTCTGGAAACACCATATATTTT.

The chain joins TRBV29-1 to TRBJ2-1; 8 bases match TRBD1. Germline V gives CDR1 SQVTM, CDR2 ANQGSEA. This CDR3 has 14 residues. V shed 2 bases, J shed 9 bases, and the junction held 9 bases outside the gene matches. The CDR3 coding sequence is TGCAGCGTTGAAAGAGGACAGGGTTCGGGTGAGCAGTTCTTC. It yields the protein CSVERGQGSGEQFF.

The V and J genes are TRBV5-1 and TRBJ2-3, with D maybe TRBD1 (5 bases). Trimming removed 5 bases at V and 4 bases at J, with 8 bases between. This CDR3 spans 12 amino acids. The germline gives CDR1 SGHRS, CDR2 YFSETQ. CDR3 residues: CASRLGADTQYF. DNA for the CDR3: TGCGCCAGCAGGTTAGGGGCAGATACGCAGTATTTT.

V is TRBV10-3 and J is TRBJ2-3; TRBD1 is a possible D gene (7 bases). Trimming shortened V by 10 bases and J by 0 bases, and 14 bases separated the two germline ends. The CDR3 extends over 14 amino acids. Germline V gives CDR1 ENHRY, CDR2 SYGVKD. The CDR3 is CATEGAGSTDTQYF. The CDR3, as DNA: TGTGCCACTGAGGGGGCGGGGAGCACAGATACGCAGTATTTT.

Here the CDR3 reads CASSEALTPVEAFF. In DNA form, the CDR3 reads TGTGCCAGCAGTGAAGCGCTTACCCCGGTTGAAGCTTTCTTT. The V gene is TRBV6-1, the J gene TRBJ1-1; D is undetermined. Germline assignment: CDR1 MNHNS and CDR2 SASEGT. The CDR3 covers 14 residues. Trimming left V 0 bases short and J 7 bases short, with 12 bases between.

As DNA, the CDR3 is TGTGCCAGCAGTTTCCCCGGGACAGGGACCGAGCAGTACTTC. It encodes CASSFPGTGTEQYF. This sequence joins TRBV28 and TRBJ2-7; 9 bases are shared with TRBD1. The CDR3 sequence is 14 residues long. Trimming removed 3 bases from V and 6 bases from J; junction bases left unmatched: 6. Germline V gene data show CDR1 as MDHEN and CDR2 as SYDVKM.

This clone was observed once. The chain links TRBV7-2 to TRBJ2-3, with D possibly being TRBD1 (5 bases). This CDR3 is 16 amino acids long. Deletions cut 4 bases from V and 0 bases from J, with 14 bases between. Per the germline V gene, CDR1 is SGHTA and CDR2 is FQGNSA. The CDR3 DNA sequence: TGTGCCAGCAGCTCCTCGGGCAGGGCTAGCACAGATACGCAGTATTTT. Translation gives CASSSSGRASTDTQYF.

The chain employs TRBV6-4 and TRBJ1-2; unclear D gene. V lost 6 bases, J lost 1 base, and 6 bases lay in between. CDR1 is MRHNA, CDR2 SNTAGT, per germline. CDR3 length equals 12 residues. The CDR3 loop reads CASRYLNYGYTF. For the CDR3, the DNA is TGTGCCAGCAGATACCTTAACTATGGCTACACCTTC.

The chain recombines TRBV24-1 with TRBJ1-1; 10 bases agree with TRBD1. The length of the CDR3 is 13 residues. Losses at the gene ends were 2 bases for V and 7 bases for J; bases not matched to a gene: 0. CDR1 is KGHDR, CDR2 SFDVKD, per germline. CDR3: CATSDWTGGEAFF. The CDR3 coding sequence is TGTGCCACCAGTGATTGGACAGGGGGTGAAGCTTTCTTT.